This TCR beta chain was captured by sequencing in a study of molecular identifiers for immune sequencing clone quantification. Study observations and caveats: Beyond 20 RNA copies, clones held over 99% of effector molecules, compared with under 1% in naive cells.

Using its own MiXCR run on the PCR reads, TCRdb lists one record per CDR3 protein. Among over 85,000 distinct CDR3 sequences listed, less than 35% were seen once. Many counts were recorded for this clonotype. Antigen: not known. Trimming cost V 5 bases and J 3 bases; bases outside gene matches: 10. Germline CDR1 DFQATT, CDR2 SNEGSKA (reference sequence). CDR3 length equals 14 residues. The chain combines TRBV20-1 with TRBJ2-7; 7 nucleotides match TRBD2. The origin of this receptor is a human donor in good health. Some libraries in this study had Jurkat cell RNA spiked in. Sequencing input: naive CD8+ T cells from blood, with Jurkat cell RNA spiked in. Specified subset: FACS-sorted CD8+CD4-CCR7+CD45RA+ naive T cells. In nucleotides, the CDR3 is TGCAGTGCTTCGGAACTGGCTAGCGGCTACGAGCAGTACTTC. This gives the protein CSASELASGYEQYF.